This passage covers 15 T cell receptor beta chains from one sample sequenced in a study of CD8 T cells in ankylosing spondylitis. TCRdb ran MiXCR on the 5' RACE reads and lists one entry per CDR3 protein. The sample lists hundreds of thousands of distinct CDR3 sequences, 20% occurring once. The sequenced sample was blood, either unsorted or a sorted T cell fraction (not recorded which). The source is a male donor with ankylosing spondylitis or in good health (not recorded which).

This clonotype appeared a few times. The chain has TRBV30 and TRBJ1-2, with 8 bases lining up with TRBD1. V lost 7 bases, J lost 4 bases, and 11 bases stayed unmatched. This CDR3 is built from 14 residues. In germline, CDR1 is GTSNPN, CDR2 SVGIG (reference sequence). CDR3 residues: CALGQGIDSYGYTF. In DNA, the CDR3 is TGTGCCTTAGGACAGGGTATCGACTCCTATGGCTACACCTTC.

This rearrangement joins TRBV5-1 to TRBJ1-3; no firm D call. Between the trimmed V and J ends, which lost 4 bases and 3 bases, there was a span of 11 bases. CDR1 is SGHRS, CDR2 YFSETQ, per germline. The CDR3 runs 14 residues. The CDR3 bases are TGCGCCAGCAGCCCGGTGGGAAATGGAAACACCATATATTTT. Protein product: CASSPVGNGNTIYF.

The V and J genes are TRBV10-2 and TRBJ1-2, with D unclear. Germline lookup yields CDR1 WSHSY and CDR2 SAAADI. V was trimmed by 1 base and J by 3 bases, leaving 9 bases between them. This CDR3 region has 14 residues. The CDR3, as DNA: TGCGCCAGCAGTGAGTTGGCAGACTACTATGGCTACACCTTC. It codes for CASSELADYYGYTF.

The gene calls are TRBV6-1 and TRBJ2-7; a weak D match, TRBD1 (6 bases). Looked up from germline, CDR1 is MNHNS and CDR2 is SASEGT. V gave up 1 base and J gave up 2 bases, with 12 bases separating them. The CDR3 extends over 15 amino acids. The chain's CDR3 is CASSEVSGVAYEQYV. CDR3 coding DNA: TGTGCCAGCAGTGAAGTTTCAGGGGTTGCCTACGAGCAGTACGTC.

This rearrangement joins TRBV20-1 to TRBJ1-1; D is ambiguous. The CDR3 covers 13 residues. V lost 5 bases and J lost 0, with 10 bases in between. CDR1 and CDR2 from the germline V gene are DFQATT and SNEGSKA (reference sequence). This CDR3 is CSAQTVMNTEAFF. DNA for the CDR3: TGCAGTGCTCAGACGGTGATGAACACTGAAGCTTTCTTT.

This clonotype was found a few times. This chain links TRBV28 with TRBJ2-2; D possibly corresponds to TRBD1 (5 bases). V lost 7 bases and J lost 6, with 21 bases in between. The CDR3 consists of 16 residues. The germline gives CDR1 MDHEN, CDR2 SYDVKM. CDR3 amino acids: CASNVLGMTAPGELFF. The CDR3 DNA is TGTGCCAGCAATGTTTTAGGGATGACAGCCCCCGGGGAGCTGTTTTTT. Looking up the rest from reference TRBV28 and TRBJ2-2 gives the full variable domain: DVKVTQSSRYLVKRTGEKVFLECVQDMDHENMFWYRQDPGLGLRLIYFSYDVKMKEKGDIPEGYSVSREKKERFSLILESASTNQTSMYLCASNVLGMTAPGELFFGEGSRLTVL.

This clonotype was seen more than once but under ten times. This chain uses TRBV5-6 with TRBJ2-5; 10 bases are a match to TRBD2. V dropped 0 bases and J dropped 2; count of bases not matched to a gene: 7. There are 17 residues in the CDR3. From germline, CDR1 is SGHDT and CDR2 YYEEEE. In DNA, the CDR3 is TGTGCCAGCAGCTTGGCCTCCCTAGCGGGAGTACAAGAGACCCAGTACTTC. Translated: CASSLASLAGVQETQYF.

The V and J genes are TRBV4-1 and TRBJ1-5; D is undetermined. The CDR3 spans 14 residues. Germline V gives CDR1 MGHRA, CDR2 YSYEKL. Trimming took 0 bases from V and 7 from J, leaving 10 bases between them. CDR3 loop: CASSQDGEWQPQHF. The CDR3, as DNA: TGCGCCAGCAGCCAAGATGGGGAATGGCAGCCCCAGCATTTT.

The chain is built from TRBV7-2 and TRBJ1-2, with D unresolved. In germline, CDR1 is SGHTA, CDR2 FQGNSA. The CDR3 totals 13 residues. The ends were cut back, 8 bases at V and 0 bases at J, with 10 bases in the middle. CDR3 protein: CASDGDTNYGYTF. The CDR3 DNA reads TGTGCCAGCGACGGGGATACTAACTATGGCTACACCTTC.

The V and J genes are TRBV6-1 and TRBJ1-5; a possible D gene is TRBD1 (5 bases). Deletions cut 1 base from V and 4 bases from J, with 11 bases between. CDR3 length: 15 residues. Germline loops: CDR1 MNHNS, CDR2 SASEGT. The CDR3 nucleotides read TGTGCCAGCAGTGAAGAGGGGCAGCCAAATCAGCCCCAGCATTTT. It specifies CASSEEGQPNQPQHF.

V is TRBV5-1 and J is TRBJ1-3, with D possibly being TRBD1 (6 bases). The germline V gene encodes CDR1 SGHRS and CDR2 YFSETQ. V lost 0 bases, J lost 2 bases, and 12 bases lay in between. This CDR3 comprises 16 residues. As DNA, the CDR3 is TGCGCCAGCAGCTTGGATTCCGGGGGCGCTGGAAACACCATATATTTT. Translation gives CASSLDSGGAGNTIYF.

The gene calls are TRBV6-4 and TRBJ2-2; D possibly matches TRBD1 or TRBD2 (5 bases each). Trimming took off 3 bases at V and 3 bases at J, with 17 bases between the two ends. Germline CDR1 reads MRHNA; CDR2 reads SNTAGT. This CDR3 spans 17 amino acids. In nucleotides, the CDR3 is TGTGCCAGCAGTGAGCATTGGGGCAGAGGGGACACCGGGGAGCTGTTTTTT. It translates to CASSEHWGRGDTGELFF.

This clonotype came up a few times. This chain connects TRBV20-1 to TRBJ2-1, with D possibly being TRBD2 (6 bases). The CDR3 spans 14 residues. The germline V gene encodes CDR1 DFQATT and CDR2 SNEGSKA (reference sequence). Trimming took 7 bases from V and 3 from J, leaving 16 bases between them. CDR3 amino acids: CSVDGTFNYNEQFF. CDR3 nucleotide sequence: TGCAGTGTCGATGGGACTTTCAACTACAATGAGCAGTTCTTC.

V is TRBV3-1 and J is TRBJ2-2; 7 bases map to TRBD2. This CDR3 has 16 residues. With 6 bases clipped from V and 6 bases from J, the junction kept 13 bases outside the gene matches. CDR1 is LGHDT, CDR2 YNNKEL, per germline (reference sequence). The CDR3 sequence: CASRPGAERGPGELFF. CDR3 in DNA: TGTGCCAGCAGGCCTGGGGCCGAGCGGGGCCCCGGGGAGCTGTTTTTT. The entire variable domain, with the rest obtained from reference TRBV3-1 and TRBJ2-2, is as follows: DTAVSQTPKYLVTQMGNDKSIKCEQNLGHDTMYWYKQDSKKFLKIMFSYNNKELIINETVPNRFSPKSPDKAHLNLHINSLELGDSAVYFCASRPGAERGPGELFFGEGSRLTVL.

This clonotype was recorded a few times. The chain has TRBV25-1 and TRBJ1-6; tentative D call: TRBD1 (6 bases). Germline CDR1 is MGHDK and CDR2 is SYGVNS. Trimming pared 6 bases from V and 10 bases from J, leaving 13 bases between. The CDR3 length is 13 residues. Written as DNA, the CDR3 is TGTGCCAGCAGCCGGACAGATCTCTCACCCCTCCACTTT. Translation gives CASSRTDLSPLHF.